The next 26 T cell receptor beta chains were all read from a single sample in a study of CD8 T cells in ankylosing spondylitis. Each CDR3 protein gets one entry after TCRdb re-called the 5' RACE reads with MiXCR. The top ten hold roughly 34% of the sample, which has some 240,000 distinct CDR3 sequences, 15% to 20% seen once. Sequencing input: blood, either unsorted or a sorted T cell fraction (not recorded which). The receptors were gathered from a male donor with ankylosing spondylitis or in good health (not recorded which).

This clonotype was observed a handful of times. The chain is built from TRBV12-3 or TRBV12-4 and TRBJ1-5, with D perhaps TRBD1 (6 bases). The CDR3 sequence is 14 residues long. The germline V and J ends were trimmed by 4 bases and 6 bases, with 13 bases remaining between them. DNA for the CDR3: TGTGCCAGCAGTTCTGGGGGGCGCGGTCAGCCCCAGCATTTT. It yields the protein CASSSGGRGQPQHF.

This clonotype has more than one count but fewer than ten. This chain joins TRBV24-1 and TRBJ2-3; 8 bases are a match to TRBD2. The CDR3 is made up of 16 amino acids. V dropped 5 bases and J dropped 3; count of bases not matched to a gene: 9. The germline gives CDR1 KGHDR, CDR2 SFDVKD. CDR3 protein: CATSVKRENVTDTQYF. Here the CDR3 DNA reads TGTGCCACCAGTGTGAAGCGGGAGAATGTTACAGATACGCAGTATTTT.

The rearrangement joins TRBV29-1 to TRBJ2-3; unclear D gene. There are 14 residues in the CDR3. CDR1 SQVTM and CDR2 ANQGSEA come from the germline V gene. Trimming removed 5 bases at V and 5 bases at J, with 17 bases between. CDR3 loop: CSVLLDEKIDTQYF. The CDR3 nucleotides are TGCAGCGTTCTACTGGATGAAAAGATAGATACGCAGTATTTT.

This clonotype has only a few counts. The V call is TRBV7-2, the J call TRBJ2-3; TRBD2 matches at 10 bases. The CDR3 contains 15 residues. The junction had 9 bases not matched to a gene; V was cut back by 6 bases and J by 6 bases. CDR1 and CDR2 (germline): SGHTA, FQGNSA. This CDR3 is CASRPQAGGPDTQYF. In nucleotides, the CDR3 is TGTGCCAGCAGGCCCCAAGCGGGAGGGCCTGATACGCAGTATTTT.

This clonotype was observed a handful of times. The chain employs TRBV4-1 and TRBJ2-1; TRBD2 might be the D (5 bases). CDR3 length equals 16 residues. In germline, CDR1 is MGHRA, CDR2 YSYEKL. Deletions cut 0 bases from V and 2 bases from J, with 11 bases between. The CDR3 bases are TGCGCCAGCAGCCAAGAATCGGGATTGGCCTACAATGAGCAGTTCTTC. This codes for CASSQESGLAYNEQFF.

This clonotype was seen many times. The genes are TRBV20-1 and TRBJ2-7; 8 nucleotides match TRBD2. The CDR3 has 15 residues. The germline gives CDR1 DFQATT, CDR2 SNEGSKA (reference sequence). V shed 0 bases and J 0 bases; nucleotides not matched to a gene: 4. CDR3 DNA: TGCAGTGCTAGAGAAGGTAGCGGGATCTCCTACGAGCAGTACTTC. Its protein is CSAREGSGISYEQYF.

V gene TRBV10-3 combines with J gene TRBJ2-3; 9 nucleotides line up with TRBD1. Per germline, CDR1 ENHRY and CDR2 SYGVKD. V was clipped by 7 bases and J by 4 bases; unmatched bases: 6. CDR3 length equals 14 residues. The chain's CDR3 is CAINGQGFSDTQYF. The CDR3 bases are TGTGCCATCAATGGACAGGGGTTCTCAGATACGCAGTATTTT.

Ten or more counts support this clonotype. The chain uses TRBV29-1 and TRBJ2-1, with D perhaps matching TRBD1 (6 bases). The CDR3 covers 13 residues. Trimming removed 7 bases at V and 8 bases at J, with 18 bases between. CDR1 is SQVTM and CDR2 is ANQGSEA in the germline V gene. The CDR3 sequence is CSASRGGDDEQFF. Written as DNA, the CDR3 is TGCAGCGCATCCAGGGGTGGTGACGATGAGCAGTTCTTC.

The sample holds many counts of this clonotype. J is TRBJ2-7 and V is TRBV29-1; weak D call: TRBD2 (6 bases). CDR3 length equals 11 residues. V was cut by 4 bases and J by 3 bases, with 7 bases left in between. Germline loops: CDR1 SQVTM, CDR2 ANQGSEA. CDR3 loop: CSVVEGYEQYF. CDR3 coding DNA: TGCAGCGTTGTGGAGGGCTACGAGCAGTACTTC.

V is TRBV7-6 and J is TRBJ2-1, with 14 bases matching TRBD2. The junction had 3 bases not matched to a gene; V was cut back by 4 bases and J by 4 bases. Germline CDR1 is SGHVS and CDR2 is FNYEAQ. The CDR3 extends over 16 amino acids. For the CDR3, the DNA is TGTGCCAGCAGCTCTCGGACTAGCGGGAGGTACAATGAGCAGTTCTTC. Protein: CASSSRTSGRYNEQFF. Combining the CDR3 with reference TRBV7-6 and TRBJ2-1 gives the whole variable domain GAGVSQSPRYKVTKRGQDVALRCDPISGHVSLYWYRQALGQGPEFLTYFNYEAQQDKSGLPNDRFSAERPEGSISTLTIQRTEQRDSAMYRCASSSRTSGRYNEQFFGPGTRLTVL.

This CDR3 reads CASSPRRGMNTEAFF. The CDR3, as DNA: TGTGCCAGCAGCCCACGACGGGGCATGAACACTGAAGCTTTCTTT. The chain recombines TRBV14 with TRBJ1-1, with a weak D call TRBD1 (5 bases). The CDR3 is made up of 15 amino acids. Germline V gene data show CDR1 as SGHDN and CDR2 as FVKESK. The germline V and J ends were trimmed by 4 bases and 0 bases, with 12 bases remaining between them.

The rearrangement joins TRBV4-2 to TRBJ2-2; 10 bases agree with TRBD2. J gave up 0 bases and V 1 base, and 5 bases lay outside the gene matches. The CDR3 covers 18 residues. In germline, CDR1 is LGHNA, CDR2 YNFKEQ. The CDR3 DNA sequence: TGTGCCAGCAGCCAAGGGCTAGCGGGAGTTCCGAACACCGGGGAGCTGTTTTTT. As protein: CASSQGLAGVPNTGELFF.

In regard to this clonotype: The junction departs from the called germline gene at one end, perhaps through a read error. This rearrangement joins TRBV11-2 to TRBJ1-2; perhaps TRBD1 as D (6 bases). Germline CDR1 reads SGHAT; CDR2 reads FQNNGV. The CDR3 spans 13 residues. CDR3 sequence reads: CASSLDVTGHLIF. CDR3 coding DNA: TGTGCCAGCAGCTTAGATGTGACAGGACACCTAATCTTC.

Only a few counts were recorded for this clonotype. J is TRBJ2-7 and V is TRBV21-1; the DNA was not used to check the table's D call, TRBD2. TRBV21-1 is listed as a pseudogene. CDR3 length: 14 amino acids. The CDR3 is CASVSDRAPRRQYF. The CDR3 nucleotides read TGTGCCAGCGTTTCGGACAGGGCCCCCCGTAGGCAGTACTTC.

This chain uses TRBV4-1 with TRBJ2-3; TRBD2 matches 9 bases. The germline V gene encodes CDR1 MGHRA and CDR2 YSYEKL. With 3 bases clipped from V and 0 bases from J, the junction kept 4 bases outside the gene matches. The CDR3 runs to 16 residues. The CDR3 DNA sequence: TGCGCCAGCAGCCAGCGGCTAGCGGGGAGCACAGATACGCAGTATTTT. Its protein product is CASSQRLAGSTDTQYF.

This chain joins TRBV7-9 and TRBJ2-7; 9 nucleotides align to TRBD1. The germline gives CDR1 SEHNR, CDR2 FQNEAQ (reference sequence). There are 14 residues in the CDR3. With 6 bases clipped from V and 5 bases from J, the junction kept 8 bases outside the gene matches. The CDR3 sequence: CASREDRGNHEQYF. CDR3 nucleotides: TGTGCCAGCAGAGAGGACAGGGGAAACCACGAGCAGTACTTC. Filled out from reference TRBV7-9 and TRBJ2-7, the complete variable domain reads DTGVSQNPRHKITKRGQNVTFRCDPISEHNRLYWYRQTLGQGPEFLTYFQNEAQLEKSRLLSDRFSAERPKGSFSTLEIQRTEQGDSAMYLCASREDRGNHEQYFGPGTRLTVT.

This chain uses TRBV12-3 or TRBV12-4 with TRBJ2-2; D call uncertain. The CDR3 has 12 residues. With 2 bases removed from V and 7 bases from J, the gap between germline ends came to 5 bases. CDR3 DNA: TGTGCCAGCAGTTTAAGTCTCGGGGAGCTGTTTTTT. Its translation: CASSLSLGELFF.

This clonotype was found many times. The chain links TRBV7-9 to TRBJ2-1, with TRBD2 matching over 8 bases. CDR3 length: 14 amino acids. V shed 8 bases and J 0 bases; nucleotides not matched to a gene: 3. Germline assignment: CDR1 SEHNR and CDR2 FQNEAQ (reference sequence). The CDR3, as DNA: TGTGCCAGCGCCGGGACTAGCTCCTACAATGAGCAGTTCTTC. Its protein is CASAGTSSYNEQFF.

This rearrangement joins TRBV27 to TRBJ2-7; D not certain. Germline lookup yields CDR1 MNHEY and CDR2 SMNVEV (reference sequence). V was shortened by 4 bases and J by 3 bases, with 16 bases between the two germline ends. This CDR3 spans 15 amino acids. The CDR3: CASSSTSPVFYEQYF. In DNA form, the CDR3 reads TGTGCCAGCAGTTCTACTTCCCCCGTGTTCTACGAGCAGTACTTC.

The CDR3 coding sequence is TGTGCCATCAGTGCGTCGGGACTAGCGGGAGTTACCGAGCAGTACTTC. Its protein is CAISASGLAGVTEQYF. The J gene is TRBJ2-7, the V gene TRBV10-3; 14 nucleotides agree with TRBD2. Germline lookup yields CDR1 ENHRY and CDR2 SYGVKD. CDR3 length: 16 residues. Losses at the gene ends were 4 bases for V and 6 bases for J; bases not matched to a gene: 8.

The chain recombines TRBV2 with TRBJ2-7, with a possible D match to TRBD1 (6 bases). Germline CDR1 is SNHLY and CDR2 is FYNNEI. The CDR3 has 13 amino acids. V was pared by 5 bases and J by 6 bases, with 14 bases between. The CDR3 DNA reads as TGTGCCAGCAGTTATGGCCAGGGGCCCGAGCAGTACTTC. Residues: CASSYGQGPEQYF. The entire variable domain, with the rest obtained from reference TRBV2 and TRBJ2-7, is as follows: EPEVTQTPSHQVTQMGQEVILRCVPISNHLYFYWYRQILGQKVEFLVSFYNNEISEKSEIFDDQFSVERPDGSNFTLKIRSTKLEDSAMYFCASSYGQGPEQYFGPGTRLTVT.

This clonotype was detected a few times. This chain joins TRBV5-5 and TRBJ2-3; TRBD2 aligns across 14 bases. The CDR3 contains 15 residues. After removal of 4 bases from V and 6 bases from J, the junction contained 4 bases not matched to a gene. In germline, CDR1 is SGHKS, CDR2 YYEKEE (reference sequence). The CDR3 bases are TGTGCCAGCAGCCCGGGACTAGCGGGAGCGGATACGCAGTATTTT. It yields the protein CASSPGLAGADTQYF.

This clonotype was seen only a few times. The chain uses TRBV7-9 and TRBJ2-5; D is undetermined. The CDR3 covers 16 residues. From germline, CDR1 is SEHNR and CDR2 FQNEAQ (reference sequence). V was shortened by 1 base and J by 0 bases, with 12 bases between the two germline ends. The CDR3 sequence is CASSLVQDLYQETQYF. CDR3 bases: TGTGCCAGCAGCTTAGTGCAAGACCTGTACCAAGAGACCCAGTACTTC.

This chain connects TRBV7-9 to TRBJ2-7; 12 bases line up with TRBD2. V lost 5 bases and J lost 7; bases outside the gene matches: 9. CDR3 length: 15 amino acids. CDR1 SEHNR and CDR2 FQNEAQ come from the germline V gene (reference sequence). This CDR3 is CASSGPGLAGWEQYF. The CDR3 bases are TGTGCCAGCAGCGGTCCGGGACTAGCGGGCTGGGAGCAGTACTTC.

This clonotype was seen a few times. This chain uses TRBV10-3 with TRBJ2-1; perhaps D is TRBD1 or TRBD2 (5 bases each). The germline V gene has CDR1 ENHRY and CDR2 SYGVKD. The CDR3 length is 17 residues. Deletions cut 4 bases from V and 0 bases from J, with 16 bases between. The CDR3, as DNA: TGTGCCATCAGTGGAGGGGAAGCGGTAAACTCCTACAATGAGCAGTTCTTC. It yields the protein CAISGGEAVNSYNEQFF.

This clonotype was seen a few times. The chain uses TRBV20-1 and TRBJ2-1; a weak D match, TRBD1 (6 bases). Per the germline V gene, CDR1 is DFQATT and CDR2 is SNEGSKA (reference sequence). This CDR3 contains 17 residues. With 0 bases removed from V and 2 bases from J, the gap between germline ends came to 17 bases. As DNA, the CDR3 is TGCAGTGCTAGAGAGAGGGGGTTCAGCGGCCCCTACAATGAGCAGTTCTTC. This translates into CSARERGFSGPYNEQFF.